This TCR beta chain came from a study of T cell responses to AZD1222 COVID-19 vaccine. The study, taken as a whole, reports: Most donors were white British and more were female, and clonal diversity was possibly underestimated. None of the repertoires were sampled until the peak T cell response had passed. After two AZD1222 doses, spike-specific TCR breadth and depth rose versus day 0.

Of note for this clone: Its antigen is currently unknown.

The repertoire was sequenced with immunoSEQ multiplex PCR; TCRdb's copy has only in-frame clones and lacks some. The sample records approximately 110,000 clones, roughly 89% being singletons. Germline CDR1 and CDR2: MNHEY and SVGAGI. The V end lost 3 bases, the J end lost 7 bases, and 7 bases lay between the germline ends. The CDR3 totals 13 residues. The chain links TRBV6-5 to TRBJ1-6, with D hard to call. This TCR came from an adult who received the AZD1222 COVID-19 vaccine. The sequencing here drew on peripheral blood, taken 28 days after the second AZD1222 dose. CDR3 DNA sequence: TGTGCCAGCAGTTATTTAGGGAATTCACCCCTCCACTTT. This codes for CASSYLGNSPLHF.